What follows describes a single TCR beta chain. What it recognizes is unknown. This entry is derived from a study of T-cell reconstitution after alpha-beta-depleted transplantation in children. Points from the study as a whole: About two months after transplant, alpha-beta T cells reportedly came from several hundred expanded graft clones.

Unique molecular identifiers featured in how the TCRbeta library was prepared. TCRdb independently ran MiXCR on the PCR reads; one entry per CDR3 protein. Of about 250,000 distinct CDR3 sequences in the sample, more than 20% were seen once. The receptor was derived from a female patient between 2 and 15 years old who had a stem cell transplant for congenital amegakaryocytic thrombocytopenia, so the T cells may come from the graft donor. The sequencing used PBMCs, mostly from graft donor cells, collected 360 days after TCRalphabeta/CD19-depleted stem cell transplant.

As DNA, the CDR3 is TGTGCCAGCAGTTCCGATGAAGCTTTCTTT. It specifies CASSSDEAFF. V and J are TRBV28 and TRBJ1-1; D unclear. Germline assignment: CDR1 MDHEN and CDR2 SYDVKM. The CDR3 has 10 residues. Trimming cost V 4 bases and J 7 bases, with 4 bases left between them. The full variable domain, its missing parts supplied by reference TRBV28 and TRBJ1-1, is DVKVTQSSRYLVKRTGEKVFLECVQDMDHENMFWYRQDPGLGLRLIYFSYDVKMKEKGDIPEGYSVSREKKERFSLILESASTNQTSMYLCASSSDEAFFGQGTRLTVV.